This paragraph covers one T cell receptor beta chain sequence. The data belong to a study of Ad26.COV2.S vaccination and SARS-CoV-2 variants. Repertoires were generated with immunoSEQ multiplex PCR, while TCRdb's copy carries only in-frame clones and drops some. Among roughly 680,000 clones, 89% were seen once, and the ten largest hold about 1.5%. Indicated treatment: about 20 received Ad26.COV2.S at low or high dose, single or two shots; about 5 received placebo; per-sample allocation not given. Material that was analyzed had been drawn on day 63 after the first vaccine or placebo injection. V lost 10 bases and J lost 3; bases outside the gene matches: 10. CDR1 ENHRY and CDR2 SYGVKD come from the germline V gene. CDR3 length: 14 residues.

The sequence was collected from a person between 18 and 65 years old who received the Ad26.COV2.S COVID-19 vaccine or a placebo. The material sequenced was peripheral blood, taken in a trial of Ad26.COV2.S vaccine versus placebo. The chain is built from TRBV10-3 and TRBJ2-7; 9 nucleotides agree with TRBD1. The CDR3 DNA follows: TGTGCCACCAAGGATGGGACAGGGATCTACGAGCAGTACTTC. This translates into CATKDGTGIYEQYF.